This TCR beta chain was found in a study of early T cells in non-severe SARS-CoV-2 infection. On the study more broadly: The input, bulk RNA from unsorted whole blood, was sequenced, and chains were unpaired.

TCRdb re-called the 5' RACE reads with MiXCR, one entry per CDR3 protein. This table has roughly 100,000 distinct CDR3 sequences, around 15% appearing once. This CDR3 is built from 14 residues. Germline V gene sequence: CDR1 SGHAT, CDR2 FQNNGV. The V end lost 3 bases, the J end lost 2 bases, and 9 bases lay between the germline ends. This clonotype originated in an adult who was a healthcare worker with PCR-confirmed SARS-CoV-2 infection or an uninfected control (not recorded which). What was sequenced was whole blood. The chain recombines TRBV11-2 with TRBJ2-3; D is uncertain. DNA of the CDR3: TGTGCCAGCAGCTTTGCACTTAACACAGATACGCAGTATTTT. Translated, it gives CASSFALNTDTQYF.